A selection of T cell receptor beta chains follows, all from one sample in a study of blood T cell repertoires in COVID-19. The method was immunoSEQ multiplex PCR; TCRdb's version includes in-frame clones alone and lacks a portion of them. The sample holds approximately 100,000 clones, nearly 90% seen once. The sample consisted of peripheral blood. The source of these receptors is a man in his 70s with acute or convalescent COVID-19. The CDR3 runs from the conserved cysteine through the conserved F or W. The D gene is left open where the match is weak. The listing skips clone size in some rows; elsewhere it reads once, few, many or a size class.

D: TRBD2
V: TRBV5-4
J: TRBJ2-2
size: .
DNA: TGTGCCAGCTCGCGGGGGGGCGGGCAGTCCACGAACACCGGGGAGCTGTTTTTT
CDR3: CASSRGGGQSTNTGELFF

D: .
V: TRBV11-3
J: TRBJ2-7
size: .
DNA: TGTGCCAGCAGCTTAGGGCAGGCAAGCTACGAGCAGTACTTC
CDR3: CASSLGQASYEQYF

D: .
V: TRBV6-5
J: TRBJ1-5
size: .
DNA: TGTGCCAGCAGTACTAAGGGGTCTGGCAATCAGCCCCAGCATTTT
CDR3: CASSTKGSGNQPQHF

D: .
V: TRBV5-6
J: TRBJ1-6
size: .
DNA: TGTGCCAGCAGCTTGGGAGACAATGATTCACCCCTCCACTTT
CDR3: CASSLGDNDSPLHF

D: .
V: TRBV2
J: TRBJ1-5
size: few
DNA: TGTGCCAGCAATGTGGCGGGGAGCAATCAGCCCCAGCATTTT
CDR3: CASNVAGSNQPQHF

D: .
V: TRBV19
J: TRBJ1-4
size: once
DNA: TGTGCCAGTACGGGCAGGGCAAGGGAAAAACTGTTTTTT
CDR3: CASTGRAREKLFF

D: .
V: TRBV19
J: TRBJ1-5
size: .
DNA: TGTGCCAGTAGTATTAGACACCGAAGCAATCAGCCCCAGCATTTT
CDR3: CASSIRHRSNQPQHF

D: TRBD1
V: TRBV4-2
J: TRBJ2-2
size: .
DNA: TGTGCCAGCAGCCAAGGGACAGGGGGAAACGGGGAGCTGTTTTTT
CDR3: CASSQGTGGNGELFF

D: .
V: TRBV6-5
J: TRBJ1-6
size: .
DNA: TGTGCCAGCAGCCCCCCGACAGGTGGCTCACCCCTCCACTTT
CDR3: CASSPPTGGSPLHF

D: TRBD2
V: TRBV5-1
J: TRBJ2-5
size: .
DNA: TGCGCCAGCAGCTTGGTATCTAGCGGCGTCCTGAGTGAGACCCAGTACTTC
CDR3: CASSLVSSGVLSETQYF

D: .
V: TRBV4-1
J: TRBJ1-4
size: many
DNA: TGCGCCAGCAGCCAAGTCGCAGGGTTGGGAAAACTGTTTTTT
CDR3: CASSQVAGLGKLFF

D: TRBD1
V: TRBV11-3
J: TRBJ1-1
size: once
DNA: TGTGCCAGCAGCTCCGGGACAGGACAGTCTTTCTTT
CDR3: CASSSGTGQSFF

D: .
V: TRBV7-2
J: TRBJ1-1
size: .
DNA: TGTGCCAGCAGCTTAGGAGGGATGAACACTGAAGCTTTCTTT
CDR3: CASSLGGMNTEAFF

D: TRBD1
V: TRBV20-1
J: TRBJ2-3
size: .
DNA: TGCAGTGCTAGTGCGCCGAAAGGGGGCTCAGGTGCAGATACGCAGTATTTT
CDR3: CSASAPKGGSGADTQYF

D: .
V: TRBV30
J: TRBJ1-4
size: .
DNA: TGTGCCTGGGCGACGGGGTTGAACGAAAAACTGTTTTTT
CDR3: CAWATGLNEKLFF

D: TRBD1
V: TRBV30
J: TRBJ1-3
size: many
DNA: TGTGCCTGGAGTGTAGACAGGGGGCAAGGAAACACCATATATTTT
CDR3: CAWSVDRGQGNTIYF

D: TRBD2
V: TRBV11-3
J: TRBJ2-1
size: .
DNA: TGTGCCAGCAGCTCCCCTTCTTGGCGGGGGAATGAGCAGTTCTTC
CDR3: CASSSPSWRGNEQFF

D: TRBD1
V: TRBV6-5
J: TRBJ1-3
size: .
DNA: TGTGCCAGCAGTTTTCGACAGGGGGCTTACACCATATATTTT
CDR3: CASSFRQGAYTIYF

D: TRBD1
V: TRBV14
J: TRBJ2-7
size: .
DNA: TGTGCCAGCAGCCAAGGGTTACCGGGACAGGGAACCTACGAGCAGTACTTC
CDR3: CASSQGLPGQGTYEQYF

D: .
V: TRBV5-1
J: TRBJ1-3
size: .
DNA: TGCGCCAGCAGCTTGGCGGGGTCCGGAAACACCATATATTTT
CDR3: CASSLAGSGNTIYF

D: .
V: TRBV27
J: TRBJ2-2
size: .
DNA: TGTGCCAGCAGTTTCGACACAGGGGGGGTCGGGGAGCTGTTTTTT
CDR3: CASSFDTGGVGELFF

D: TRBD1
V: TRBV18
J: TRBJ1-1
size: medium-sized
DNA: TGTGCCAGCTCACGGACAGGGGATCATCTAGCTTTCTTT
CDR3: CASSRTGDHLAFF

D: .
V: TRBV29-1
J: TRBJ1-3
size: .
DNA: TGCAGCGTTGCGGGGGGCAGCTCTGGAAACACCATATATTTT
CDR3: CSVAGGSSGNTIYF

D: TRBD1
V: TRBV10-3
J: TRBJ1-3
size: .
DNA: TGTGCCATCAGTGGACAGGGGCGATCTGGAAACACCATATATTTT
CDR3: CAISGQGRSGNTIYF

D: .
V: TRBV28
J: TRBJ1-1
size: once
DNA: TGTGCCAGCAGTTCGTACGACAGGCCCTCCGAAGCTTTCTTT
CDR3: CASSSYDRPSEAFF

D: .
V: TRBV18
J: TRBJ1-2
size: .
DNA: TGTGCCAGCTCACGGCCGCAGTCTGACTATGGCTACACCTTC
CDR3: CASSRPQSDYGYTF

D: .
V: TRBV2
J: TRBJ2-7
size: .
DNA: TGTGCCAGCAGTGAAGAGTGGCAGGGGTACTACGACGAACAGTACTTC
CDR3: CASSEEWQGYYDEQYF

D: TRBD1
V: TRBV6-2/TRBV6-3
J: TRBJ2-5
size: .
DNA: TGTGCCAGCAGTTACGTACCAGGGGGCCAGGAGACCCAGTACTTC
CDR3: CASSYVPGGQETQYF

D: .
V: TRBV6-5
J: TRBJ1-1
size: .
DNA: TGTGCCAGCAGTTACGGGCAGAGGAACACTGAAGCTTTCTTT
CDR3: CASSYGQRNTEAFF

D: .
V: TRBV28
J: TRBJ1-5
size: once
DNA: TGTGCCAGCAGTTTGGTCGGTGGGAGTCAGCCCCAGCATTTT
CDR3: CASSLVGGSQPQHF

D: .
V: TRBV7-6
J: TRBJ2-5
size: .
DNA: TGTGCCAGCAGCTTACTTGAGGAGGGGACCCAGTACTTC
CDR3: CASSLLEEGTQYF

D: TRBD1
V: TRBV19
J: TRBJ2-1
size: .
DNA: TGTGCCAGTAGTAGCTCCGGGACAGGGGTTAATGAGCAGTTCTTC
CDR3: CASSSSGTGVNEQFF

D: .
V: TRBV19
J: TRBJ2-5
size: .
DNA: TGTGCCAGTAGTATAGCTCCTAGACGCCAAGAGACCCAGTACTTC
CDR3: CASSIAPRRQETQYF

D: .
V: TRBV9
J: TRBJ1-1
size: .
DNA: TGTGCCAGCAGCGTACAGATCAACACTGAAGCTTTCTTT
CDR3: CASSVQINTEAFF

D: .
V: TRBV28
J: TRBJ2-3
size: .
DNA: TGTGCCAGCGGCAGATCCGACACAGATACGCAGTATTTT
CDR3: CASGRSDTDTQYF

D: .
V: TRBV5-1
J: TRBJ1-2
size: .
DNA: TGCGCCAGCAGCCCGTCGGCGGGGTCCCTAGTCTATGGCTACACCTTC
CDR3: CASSPSAGSLVYGYTF

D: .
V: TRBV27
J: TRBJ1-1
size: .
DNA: TGTGCCAGCAGTTTACATCCGGAGGGTAGCACTGAAGCTTTCTTT
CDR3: CASSLHPEGSTEAFF

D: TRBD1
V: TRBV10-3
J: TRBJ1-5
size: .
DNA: TGTGCCATTGCCGGGACAGATAGCAATCAGCCCCAGCATTTT
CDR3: CAIAGTDSNQPQHF

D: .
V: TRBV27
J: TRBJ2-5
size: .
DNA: TGTGCCAGCAGTTTATCGGTTGCGGGGCGAGAGACCCAGTACTTC
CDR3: CASSLSVAGRETQYF

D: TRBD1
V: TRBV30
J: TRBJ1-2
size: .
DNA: TGTGCCTGGAGTACAGGGGGCGTCTTGAGCTATGGCTACACCTTC
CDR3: CAWSTGGVLSYGYTF

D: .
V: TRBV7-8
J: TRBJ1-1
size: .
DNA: TGTGCCAGCAGCTTAGTGGGAGGGGGGGCACTGAACACTGAAGCTTTCTTT
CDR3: CASSLVGGGALNTEAFF

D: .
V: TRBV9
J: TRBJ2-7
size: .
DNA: TGTGCCAGCAGCGCGGGACACTCACCCTCCTACGAGCAGTACTTC
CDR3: CASSAGHSPSYEQYF

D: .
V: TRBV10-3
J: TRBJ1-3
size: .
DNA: TGTGCCATCAGTGGATCTGGGCTGCTCTCTGGAAACACCATATATTTT
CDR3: CAISGSGLLSGNTIYF

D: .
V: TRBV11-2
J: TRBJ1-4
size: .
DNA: TGTGCCAGCAGCTTAGACAGACTTAATGAAAAACTGTTTTTT
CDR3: CASSLDRLNEKLFF

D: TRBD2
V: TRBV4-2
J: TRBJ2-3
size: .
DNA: TGTGCCAGCAGCCAAGACTCCCTTAGCGGGGGGTTACCTAGCACAGATACGCAGTATTTT
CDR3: CASSQDSLSGGLPSTDTQYF

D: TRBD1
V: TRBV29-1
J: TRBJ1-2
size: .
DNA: TGCAGCGCCGGACAGGGGCAGGACTATGGCTACACCTTC
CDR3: CSAGQGQDYGYTF

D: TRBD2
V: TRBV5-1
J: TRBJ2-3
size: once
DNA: TGCGCCAGCAGCTTGGGCGGCGGGGGGCCGGTAGATACGCAGTATTTT
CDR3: CASSLGGGGPVDTQYF

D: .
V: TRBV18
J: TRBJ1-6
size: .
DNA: TGTGCCAGCTCAGAGAGTAATTCACCCCTCCACTTT
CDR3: CASSESNSPLHF

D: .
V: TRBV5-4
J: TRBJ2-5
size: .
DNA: TGTGCCAGCAGCTTCGCAGGGAGGGAGACCCAGTACTTC
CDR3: CASSFAGRETQYF

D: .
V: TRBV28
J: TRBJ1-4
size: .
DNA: TGTGCCAGCAAACGTGCAGAATTTAATGAAAAACTGTTTTTT
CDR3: CASKRAEFNEKLFF

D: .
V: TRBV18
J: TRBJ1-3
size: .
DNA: TGTGCCAGCTCACCGGGCCCCCCGACGGTGGCTGGAAACACCATATATTTT
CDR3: CASSPGPPTVAGNTIYF

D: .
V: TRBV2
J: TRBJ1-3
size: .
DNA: TGTGCCAGCAGTGTCCTTAAGGGGCATGGAAACACCATATATTTT
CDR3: CASSVLKGHGNTIYF

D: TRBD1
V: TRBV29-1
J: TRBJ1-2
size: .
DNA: TGCAGCGTTGAAGGCATGGGACAGACCTATGGCTACACCTTC
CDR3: CSVEGMGQTYGYTF

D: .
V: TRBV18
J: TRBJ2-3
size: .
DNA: TGTGCCAGCACATCTAGCACAGATACGCAGTATTTT
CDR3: CASTSSTDTQYF

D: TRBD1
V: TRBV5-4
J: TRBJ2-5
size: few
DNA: TGTGCCAGCAGCTGGGACAGGGGGCTAGGTAGGGAGACCCAGTACTTC
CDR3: CASSWDRGLGRETQYF

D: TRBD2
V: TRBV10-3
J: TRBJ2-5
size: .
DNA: TGTGCCATCAGTGATATAGCGGGGGGCCGGGAGGAGACCCAGTACTTC
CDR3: CAISDIAGGREETQYF

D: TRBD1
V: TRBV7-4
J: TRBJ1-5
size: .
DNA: TGTGCCAGCAGCTCTAGAGCTGACAGGGTGATTCATCAGCCCCAGCATTTT
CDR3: CASSSRADRVIHQPQHF

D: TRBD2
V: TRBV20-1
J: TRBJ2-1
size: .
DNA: TGCAGTGCTAGTTTGCCGGGGGGGCCCTCCTACAATGAGCAGTTCTTC
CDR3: CSASLPGGPSYNEQFF